This TCR beta chain comes out of a study of shared clonotypes between healthy human individuals. Across the whole study: CD8 memory received one plate per donor, CD8 naive two, CD4 memory three and CD4 naive three.

Study conclusions and caveats: Sequencing depth was a factor that was expected to affect clonotype sharing among donors. Clonotypes that were shared across four donors made up about 5.1% of naive CD4 clonotypes. Depth was large, yet rarefaction showed that sorted-subset sequencing was incomplete.

CD45RO-negative cells were positively selected for CCR7, leaving out terminally differentiated effector memory CD45RA+ cells. Measured with immunoSEQ multiplex PCR; TCRdb has only the in-frame clones, and not every one. Of about 2.1 million clones listed, around 93% are singletons. The CDR3 has 12 residues. Germline V CDR1 and CDR2: SEHNR, FQNEAQ (reference sequence). V dropped 5 bases and J dropped 5 bases, with 10 bases sitting between them. There are a few counts of this clone. Its antigen is unknown. Sequenced sample: naive CD8+ T cells from PBMCs. This sequence joins TRBV7-9 and TRBJ2-7, with D uncertain. This TCR came from a man aged 18-30 years in good health. Some clones in this sample may be carry-over from other donors' samples. The CDR3 DNA reads as TGTGCCAGCAGCGCTAGTTTCCACGAGCAGTACTTC. This codes for CASSASFHEQYF.